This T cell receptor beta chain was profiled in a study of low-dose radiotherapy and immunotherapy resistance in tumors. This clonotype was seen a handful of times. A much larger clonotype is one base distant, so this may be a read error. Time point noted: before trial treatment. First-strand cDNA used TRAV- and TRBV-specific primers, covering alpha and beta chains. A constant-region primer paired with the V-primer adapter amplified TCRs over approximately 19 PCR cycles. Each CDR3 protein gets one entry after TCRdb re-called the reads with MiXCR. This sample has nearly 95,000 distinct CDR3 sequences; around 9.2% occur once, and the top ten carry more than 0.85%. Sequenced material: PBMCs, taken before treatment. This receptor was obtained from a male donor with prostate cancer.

The CDR3 protein is CASCFSGANTGELFF. The DNA for the CDR3 is TGTGCCAGCTGCTTTTCTGGGGCTAACACCGGGGAGCTGTTTTTT. The V and J genes are TRBV5-5 and TRBJ2-2, with D maybe TRBD1 (5 bases). The CDR3 contains 15 residues. In germline, CDR1 is SGHKS, CDR2 YYEKEE (reference sequence).